The 13 T cell receptor beta chains below were found in one sample sequenced in a study of T cell clonality in common variable immunodeficiency. Clones were read by immunoSEQ multiplex PCR, and TCRdb kept only the in-frame ones, dropping some. This sample carries fewer than 60,000 clones, none of them present only once. Sequences were obtained from peripheral blood mononuclear cells. These receptors were obtained from a person between 18 and 75 years old in good health.

This clone was counted many times. The observed sequence ends 3 residues before the CDR3 terminus, with the missing tail filled in from the germline J gene. The rearrangement joins TRBV11-2 to TRBJ1-5, with D unclear. Germline CDR1 and CDR2: SGHAT and FQNNGV. V was trimmed by 0 bases and J by 7 bases, leaving 7 bases between them. The CDR3 covers 13 residues. The CDR3 bases that were read are TGTGCCAGCAGCTTAGATACGGGGCAGCCC. As protein: CASSLDTGQP. The CDR3 in full is CASSLDTGQPQHF.

A note on this clone: Read sequence stops 3 residues before the CDR3 end, and the germline J gene provides the missing end. The V gene is TRBV30, the J gene TRBJ1-4; 8 bases match TRBD1. This CDR3 contains 14 residues. Germline V gives CDR1 GTSNPN, CDR2 SVGIG (reference sequence). The sequenced CDR3 bases are TGTGCCTGGGCGACAGGGGATTATAATTCACCA. Protein: CAWATGDYNSP. In full, the CDR3 is CAWATGDYNSPLFF.

This clone was seen repeatedly, ten times or more. The read is 3 residues too short to cover the CDR3 end, so that end is filled in from the germline J gene. The chain combines TRBV3-1 (or the pseudogene TRBV3-2) with TRBJ2-7; no clear D gene. The ends were cut back, 6 bases at V and 0 bases at J, with 12 bases in the middle. Germline CDR1 LGHDT, CDR2 YNNKEL (reference sequence). The CDR3 covers 14 residues. CDR3 DNA (partial): TGTGCCAGCAGTAAACACAGCAGCTCCTACGAG. Translated, it gives CASSKHSSSYE. The whole CDR3 region reads CASSKHSSSYEQYF.

This clone occurred a few times. The sequence runs out 3 residues before the end of the CDR3; the remainder is reconstructed from the germline J gene. The rearrangement uses TRBV19 and TRBJ1-1, with D maybe TRBD1 (5 bases). V gave up 7 bases and J gave up 6 bases, with 21 bases separating them. Germline V gene data show CDR1 as LNHDA and CDR2 as SQIVND (reference sequence). This CDR3 is built from 15 residues. The CDR3 here is CASTNWVQGEAEAFF. The part of the CDR3 DNA that was read is TGTGCCAGTACCAACTGGGTCCAGGGTGAGGCTGAA.

This clone was counted at least ten times. The CDR3 end is not reached by the read, which stops 3 residues before it; the germline J gene fills it in. V is TRBV2 and J is TRBJ2-5; perhaps TRBD1 as D (6 bases). The length of the CDR3 is 11 residues. In germline, CDR1 is SNHLY, CDR2 FYNNEI. V was shortened by 8 bases and J by 2 bases, with 6 bases between the two germline ends. The sequenced part of the CDR3 DNA is TGTGCCAGCGGACAGCAAGAGACC. This translates into CASGQQET. The complete CDR3 reads CASGQQETQYF.

This clone has at least ten counts. The CDR3 end falls 3 residues outside the read, so it is completed with the germline J gene. V is TRBV7-2 and J is TRBJ1-3; D uncertain. The CDR3 is 15 amino acids. Germline assignment: CDR1 SGHTA and CDR2 FQGNSA. V was cut by 2 bases and J by 2 bases, with 10 bases left in between. Partial CDR3 DNA: TGTGCCAGCAGCTTAAATCTGGGCCCTGGAAACACC. This sequence encodes CASSLNLGPGNT. The entire CDR3 sequence reads CASSLNLGPGNTIYF. Drawing the rest from reference TRBV7-2 and TRBJ1-3, the complete variable domain is GAGVSQSPSNKVTEKGKDVELRCDPISGHTALYWYRQSLGQGLEFLIYFQGNSAPDKSGLPSDRFSAERTGGSVSTLTIQRTQQEDSAVYLCASSLNLGPGNTIYFGEGSWLTVV.

In this sample, this clone turned up many times. The read is 3 residues too short to cover the CDR3 end, so that end is filled in from the germline J gene. The rearrangement links TRBV19 to TRBJ1-2, with D perhaps TRBD1 (6 bases). Per the germline V gene, CDR1 is LNHDA and CDR2 is SQIVND (reference sequence). The CDR3 totals 15 residues. The V end was cut by 7 bases, the J end by 4 bases, with 19 bases between. The CDR3 here is CASTTVPGARYGYTF. CDR3 DNA, as far as it was read: TGTGCCAGTACCACGGTTCCAGGGGCGCGCTATGGC.

This clone came up many times. The read stops 3 residues short of the end of the CDR3; the missing end is completed from the germline J gene. The genes are TRBV19 and TRBJ2-7; 7 positions agree with TRBD2. CDR1 is LNHDA, CDR2 SQIVND, per germline (reference sequence). CDR3 size: 13 residues. V dropped 5 bases and J dropped 2; count of bases not matched to a gene: 3. The part of the CDR3 DNA that was read is TGTGCCAGTAGTGGAGGGACTACCTACGAG. Its protein is CASSGGTTYE. The whole CDR3 protein reads CASSGGTTYEQYF.

This clone was seen many times. The CDR3 DNA, read in part, is TGCGCCAGCAGAGGGGGAGTAGAGTACAATGAG. Protein sequence: CASRGGVEYNE. Given in full, the CDR3 is CASRGGVEYNEQFF. V is TRBV5-1 and J is TRBJ2-1; tentative D call: TRBD1 (6 bases). The observed sequence ends 3 residues before the CDR3 terminus, with the missing tail filled in from the germline J gene. Trimming shortened V by 5 bases and J by 4 bases, and 13 bases separated the two germline ends. The length of the CDR3 is 14 residues. Per the germline V gene, CDR1 is SGHRS and CDR2 is YFSETQ.

This clone was counted a few times. The read gets to within 3 residues of the CDR3 end, and the germline J gene fills in the rest. Other DNA sequences from this sample encode an identical CDR3 as well. This chain joins TRBV5-1 and TRBJ1-3; 9 bases are a match to TRBD1. The CDR3 runs 16 residues. V dropped 4 bases and J dropped 3; count of bases not matched to a gene: 8. CDR1 and CDR2 from the germline V gene are SGHRS and YFSETQ. The CDR3 DNA, read in part, is TGCGCCAGCAGCCTAACACAGGGGGCTAATGGAAACACC. This gives the protein CASSLTQGANGNT. The whole CDR3 protein reads CASSLTQGANGNTIYF.

This clone was seen only a few times. The observed sequence ends 3 residues before the CDR3 terminus, with the missing tail filled in from the germline J gene. This chain connects TRBV18 to TRBJ1-5; TRBD1 might be the D (6 bases). The CDR3 is 12 residues long. Germline CDR1 reads KGHSH; CDR2 reads LQKENI. The V end was cut by 9 bases, the J end by 4 bases, with 10 bases between. CDR3 DNA (partial): TGTGCCAGTAGGACAGAAAATCAGCCC. This sequence encodes CASRTENQP. The entire CDR3 is CASRTENQPQHF.

This clone was seen at least ten times. The read stops 3 residues short of the end of the CDR3; the missing end is completed from the germline J gene. The chain combines TRBV11-3 with TRBJ2-7, with D unclear. The CDR3 extends over 13 amino acids. Trimming took 4 bases from V and 6 from J, leaving 13 bases between them. The germline V gene has CDR1 SGHNT and CDR2 YENEEA. The CDR3 spells CASSYLLTGEQYF. The DNA read from the CDR3 is TGTGCCAGCAGCTACCTACTTACGGGCGAG.

This clone was observed many times. The read finishes 3 residues shy of the CDR3 end, and the germline J gene is used to complete it. This sequence joins TRBV20-1 and TRBJ1-5; D not certain. The CDR3 covers 15 residues. The germline V gene has CDR1 DFQATT and CDR2 SNEGSKA (reference sequence). Partial CDR3 DNA: TGCACCGCGTCCCGGGGTGGGAGTAGCAATCAGCCC. This codes for CTASRGGSSNQP. The CDR3 in full is CTASRGGSSNQPQHF.